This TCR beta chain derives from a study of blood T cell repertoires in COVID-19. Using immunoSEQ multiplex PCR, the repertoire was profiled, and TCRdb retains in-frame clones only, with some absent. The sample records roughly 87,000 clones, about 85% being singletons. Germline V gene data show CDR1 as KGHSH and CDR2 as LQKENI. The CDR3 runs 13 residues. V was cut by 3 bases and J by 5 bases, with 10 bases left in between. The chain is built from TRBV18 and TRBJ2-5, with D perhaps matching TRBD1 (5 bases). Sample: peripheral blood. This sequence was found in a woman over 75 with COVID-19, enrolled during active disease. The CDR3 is CASSPSSGETQYF. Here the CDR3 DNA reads TGTGCCAGCTCACCCAGCTCAGGGGAGACCCAGTACTTC.